These 19 T cell receptor beta chains were all obtained from the same sample, sequenced in a study of T-cell memory formation after mild COVID-19. MiXCR, applied by TCRdb to the 5' RACE reads, yields one record per CDR3 protein. The sample holds approximately 200,000 distinct CDR3 sequences, 16% seen once. The sequenced sample was PBMCs or a T cell subset sorted from them (not recorded which). The origin of the receptors is an adult woman who had mild COVID-19 (a few samples of this study predate the infection). Cell type and time point are not known.

The chain couples TRBV3-1 to TRBJ2-2; TRBD2 matches at 8 bases. Germline lookup yields CDR1 LGHDT and CDR2 YNNKEL (reference sequence). The CDR3 has 15 amino acids. With 8 bases clipped from V and 4 bases from J, the junction kept 9 bases outside the gene matches. CDR3 sequence (DNA): TGTGCCAGCCGACGTACGGGGGGGATCACCGGGGAGCTGTTTTTT. Encoded protein: CASRRTGGITGELFF. Combining the CDR3 with reference TRBV3-1 and TRBJ2-2 gives the whole variable domain DTAVSQTPKYLVTQMGNDKSIKCEQNLGHDTMYWYKQDSKKFLKIMFSYNNKELIINETVPNRFSPKSPDKAHLNLHINSLELGDSAVYFCASRRTGGITGELFFGEGSRLTVL.

This clonotype was recorded only once. The rearrangement joins TRBV6-2 or TRBV6-3 to TRBJ2-2; perhaps TRBD2 as D (5 bases). Trimming removed 8 bases from V and 2 bases from J, with 9 bases in between. The CDR3 runs 13 residues. Germline CDR1 MNHEY, CDR2 SVGEGT. Written as DNA, the CDR3 is TGTGCCAGCGATCCGGGAAACACCGGGGAGCTGTTTTTT. Residues: CASDPGNTGELFF.

V is TRBV30 and J is TRBJ2-7; D remains unclear. Trimming shortened V by 0 bases and J by 3 bases, and 18 bases separated the two germline ends. CDR1 and CDR2 from the germline V gene are GTSNPN and SVGIG (reference sequence). CDR3 length: 16 residues. CDR3 sequence: CAWSVLLSGPHYEQYF. CDR3 nucleotide sequence: TGTGCCTGGAGTGTACTACTCTCCGGGCCGCACTACGAGCAGTACTTC.

This rearrangement joins TRBV20-1 to TRBJ1-6; a weak D match, TRBD1 (6 bases). V was shortened by 0 bases and J by 9 bases, with 18 bases between the two germline ends. This CDR3 region has 16 residues. Germline values: CDR1 DFQATT, CDR2 SNEGSKA (reference sequence). CDR3 sequence reads: CSARDAGYRVRSPLHF. CDR3 bases: TGCAGTGCTAGAGATGCGGGGTACAGGGTTCGTTCACCCCTCCACTTT.

This clonotype occurred a few times. CDR3 loop: CATSRLSLQGGTGELFF. The CDR3 coding sequence is TGTGCCACCAGCAGGTTAAGTCTGCAGGGAGGGACCGGGGAGCTGTTTTTT. V gene TRBV15 combines with J gene TRBJ2-2, with 7 bases aligning to TRBD2. Germline assignment: CDR1 LNHNV and CDR2 YYDKDF (reference sequence). The CDR3 is 17 residues long. V shed 3 bases, J shed 5 bases, and the junction held 12 bases outside the gene matches.

This clonotype was seen more than once but under ten times. The chain has TRBV24-1 and TRBJ2-1; 10 positions match TRBD1. The CDR3 length is 15 residues. Per the germline V gene, CDR1 is KGHDR and CDR2 is SFDVKD. Unmatched junction bases numbered 9, after V lost 8 bases and J lost 6 bases. Here the CDR3 reads CATMSSGTGANEQFF. CDR3 nucleotides: TGTGCCACCATGAGTTCCGGGACAGGGGCCAATGAGCAGTTCTTC.

This chain links TRBV20-1 with TRBJ1-2, with TRBD1 as a possible D gene (5 bases). This CDR3 is 15 amino acids long. V lost 0 bases and J 5 bases, leaving 16 bases between the germline ends. Germline-derived CDR1 and CDR2 are DFQATT and SNEGSKA (reference sequence). CDR3 nucleotides: TGCAGTGCTAGAGACAAGGGGCTCCCGGGTTATGGCTACACCTTC. It specifies CSARDKGLPGYGYTF.

The sample holds a few counts of this clonotype. At one of its ends the junction is not consistent with the germline gene, which may arise from a read error. The chain employs TRBV7-7 and TRBJ1-4; D gene unclear. The germline CDR1 and CDR2 sequences are SSHAT and FNYEAQ (reference sequence). CDR3 length: 15 residues. CDR3 loop: CASSLANTPNEKLFF. In nucleotides, the CDR3 is TGTGCTAGCAGCTTAGCTAACACACCTAATGAAAAACTGTTTTTT.

The chain has TRBV7-3 and TRBJ1-1; D not resolved. Germline V lookup: CDR1 SGHTA, CDR2 FQGTGA. V lost 1 base and J lost 3, with 6 bases in between. This CDR3 region has 13 residues. DNA of the CDR3: TGTGCCAGCAGCTTAAGGCAAGACACTGAAGCTTTCTTT. Translated: CASSLRQDTEAFF.

This clonotype was observed many times. This chain joins TRBV4-1 and TRBJ1-6; D might be TRBD1 (6 bases). Germline V gene data show CDR1 as MGHRA and CDR2 as YSYEKL. Trimming took off 5 bases at V and 7 bases at J, with 33 bases between the two ends. This CDR3 has 21 amino acids. This CDR3 reads CASSAQRWWGPLGQQNSPLHF. The CDR3 DNA follows: TGCGCCAGCAGCGCTCAAAGATGGTGGGGTCCATTAGGACAGCAGAATTCACCCCTCCACTTT.

In its sample, this clonotype was seen many times. V and J are TRBV5-5 and TRBJ1-4; 7 bases are a match to TRBD1. This CDR3 has 15 residues. V was pared by 4 bases and J by 6 bases, with 9 bases of the junction left unmatched. Germline V CDR1 and CDR2: SGHKS, YYEKEE (reference sequence). The CDR3 is CASSTPRDSHEKLFF. CDR3 sequence (DNA): TGTGCCAGCAGCACCCCACGGGACAGCCATGAAAAACTGTTTTTT.

This clonotype has just a few counts. J is TRBJ1-4 and V is TRBV18, with 8 bases matching TRBD1. From germline, CDR1 is KGHSH and CDR2 LQKENI. This CDR3 comprises 15 residues. After removal of 3 bases from V and 8 bases from J, the junction contained 8 bases not matched to a gene. CDR3 sequence (DNA): TGTGCCAGCTCACCTACCGGGACAGGACGAGAAAAACTGTTTTTT. Translating it yields CASSPTGTGREKLFF.

The chain employs TRBV3-1 and TRBJ1-2, with 11 bases lining up with TRBD1. V gave up 4 bases and J gave up 5 bases; unmatched junction bases: 3. The CDR3 is made up of 14 amino acids. Germline V gene data show CDR1 as LGHDT and CDR2 as YNNKEL (reference sequence). The CDR3 region has the DNA TGTGCCAGCAGCCCCGGGACAGGGGGATATGGCTACACCTTC. Encoded protein: CASSPGTGGYGYTF.

The V and J genes are TRBV2 and TRBJ2-7; D is possibly TRBD1 (5 bases). V dropped 6 bases and J dropped 5 bases, with 20 bases sitting between them. CDR1 and CDR2 from the germline V gene are SNHLY and FYNNEI. The CDR3 is 15 residues long. In DNA, the CDR3 is TGTGCCAGCAGCGTTCAAACAAAAGGGGTCCACGAGCAGTACTTC. Protein product: CASSVQTKGVHEQYF.

This chain connects TRBV12-3 or TRBV12-4 to TRBJ2-1; maybe TRBD2 (5 bases). This CDR3 comprises 15 residues. V lost 5 bases to trimming and J lost 2 bases, with 13 bases between them. CDR3 residues: CASSTPERAYNEQFF. The CDR3 DNA reads as TGTGCCAGCAGTACTCCGGAGAGGGCCTACAATGAGCAGTTCTTC.

This chain uses TRBV6-6 with TRBJ2-4; no clear D gene. The V end lost 4 bases, the J end lost 0 bases, and 4 bases lay between the germline ends. In germline, CDR1 is MNHNY, CDR2 SVGAGI (reference sequence). The CDR3 sequence is 13 residues long. CDR3 region: CASSWGAKNIQYF. In DNA form, the CDR3 reads TGTGCCAGCAGTTGGGGAGCCAAAAACATTCAGTACTTC.

The rearrangement uses TRBV27 and TRBJ1-1; TRBD1 aligns across 9 bases. Germline CDR1 MNHEY, CDR2 SMNVEV (reference sequence). The CDR3 runs to 15 residues. With 5 bases clipped from V and 7 bases from J, the junction kept 11 bases outside the gene matches. This CDR3 is CASSPGQGRSGEAFF. For the CDR3, the DNA is TGTGCCAGCAGTCCGGGACAGGGTCGGTCCGGTGAAGCTTTCTTT.

This clonotype was seen more than once but under ten times. The genes are TRBV7-9 and TRBJ1-4; the match to TRBD1 covers 9 bases. In germline, CDR1 is SEHNR, CDR2 FQNEAQ (reference sequence). This CDR3 spans 15 amino acids. The V segment lost 3 bases and the J segment 7 bases; nucleotides outside the gene matches: 6. The chain's CDR3 is CASSFGDREIEKLFF. In DNA, the CDR3 is TGTGCCAGCAGCTTCGGGGACAGGGAGATTGAAAAACTGTTTTTT.

The J gene is TRBJ2-1, the V gene TRBV18; D is perhaps TRBD2 (6 bases). In germline, CDR1 is KGHSH, CDR2 LQKENI. The CDR3 runs 12 residues. Trimming left V 6 bases short and J 9 bases short, with 12 bases between. CDR3 region: CASSPRGLEQFF. The CDR3 DNA is TGTGCCAGCTCTCCAAGGGGACTTGAGCAGTTCTTC.